This T cell receptor beta chain was sequenced during a study of T cell clusters in autoimmune cytopenias. Study at large: Healthy donor controls had a mean age of roughly 52 years and median age of approximately 60 years. TRB sequencing had a median approximately 50,000 reads and about 2,400 distinct clonotypes per sample.

Study conclusions and caveats: Functional roles of the in silico T cell clusters still await experimental validation.

Measured by frequency, this clonotype is large. Its specificity is not known. TRB was amplified by touch-down multiplex PCR, primer pools A and B combined. For each CDR3 protein, TCRdb gives one entry from its re-call of the multiplex PCR reads, without DNA. This specimen shows 5,000 to 6,500 distinct CDR3 sequences; the ten leading clones hold approximately 53%. CDR1 LNHNV and CDR2 YYDKDF come from the germline V gene (reference sequence). CDR3 length: 14 residues. TRB amplification used approximately 250 ng of peripheral blood genomic DNA. These data were likewise used in another study, on T cell repertoires in aging, cancer and after chemotherapy. As that report states: Repeat sampling of healthy donors over several months to years showed clear clonal overlap.

The specimen was peripheral blood. The clonotype originates from a human donor in good health. The genes are TRBV15 and TRBJ2-5. The CDR3 region is CATSRGSVQETQYF.